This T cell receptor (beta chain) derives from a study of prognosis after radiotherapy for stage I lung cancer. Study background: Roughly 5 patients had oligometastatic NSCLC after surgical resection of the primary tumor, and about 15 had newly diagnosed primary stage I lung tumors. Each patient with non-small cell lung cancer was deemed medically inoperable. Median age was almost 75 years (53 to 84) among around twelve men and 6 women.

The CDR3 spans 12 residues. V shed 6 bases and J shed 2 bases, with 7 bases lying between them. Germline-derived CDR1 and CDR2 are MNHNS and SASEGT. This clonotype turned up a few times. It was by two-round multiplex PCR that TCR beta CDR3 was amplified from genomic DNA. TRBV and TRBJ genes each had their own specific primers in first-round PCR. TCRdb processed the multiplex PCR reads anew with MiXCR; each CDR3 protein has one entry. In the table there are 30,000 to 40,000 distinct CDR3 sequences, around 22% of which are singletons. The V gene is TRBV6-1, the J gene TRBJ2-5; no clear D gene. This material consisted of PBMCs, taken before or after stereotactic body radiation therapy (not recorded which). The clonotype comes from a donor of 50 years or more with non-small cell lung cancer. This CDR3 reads CASSDGQETQYF. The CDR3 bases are TGTGCCAGCAGCGACGGGCAAGAGACCCAGTACTTC.